The 6 T cell receptor beta chains below come from one sample, sequenced in a study of blood T cell repertoires in COVID-19. Profiled with immunoSEQ multiplex PCR; TCRdb holds only in-frame clones, not every one. The data contain about 250,000 clones, about 90% of them singletons. Sequencing was carried out using PBMCs or T cells enriched from blood (not recorded which). Receptor source: a middle-aged woman who had been exposed to COVID-19.

This chain joins TRBV30 and TRBJ2-5; 12 bases agree with TRBD2. The CDR3 sequence is 14 residues long. V shed 0 bases, J shed 6 bases, and the junction held 2 bases outside the gene matches. The germline V gene encodes CDR1 GTSNPN and CDR2 SVGIG (reference sequence). CDR3 amino acids: CAWSVLAGGKTQYF. CDR3 DNA sequence: TGTGCCTGGAGTGTACTAGCGGGAGGAAAGACCCAGTACTTC. Full variable domain (missing parts from reference TRBV30 and TRBJ2-5): SQTIHQWPATLVQPVGSPLSLECTVEGTSNPNLYWYRQAAGRGLQLLFYSVGIGQISSEVPQNLSASRPQDRQFILSSKKLLLSDSGFYLCAWSVLAGGKTQYFGPGTRLLVL.

This chain uses TRBV19 with TRBJ1-3; the match to TRBD1 covers 11 bases. The CDR3 is 15 residues long. Germline V lookup: CDR1 LNHDA, CDR2 SQIVND (reference sequence). V trimming: 5 bases; J trimming: 2 bases; junction bases outside the gene matches: 2. CDR3 residues: CASSADRGPGNTIYF. CDR3 sequence (DNA): TGTGCCAGTAGTGCGGACAGGGGGCCTGGAAACACCATATATTTT. Drawing the rest from reference TRBV19 and TRBJ1-3, the complete variable domain is DGGITQSPKYLFRKEGQNVTLSCEQNLNHDAMYWYRQDPGQGLRLIYYSQIVNDFQKGDIAEGYSVSREKKESFPLTVTSAQKNPTAFYLCASSADRGPGNTIYFGEGSWLTVV.

The chain joins TRBV27 to TRBJ1-1; perhaps TRBD1 as D (5 bases). The CDR3 runs 13 residues. V was cut by 4 bases and J by 5 bases, with 11 bases left in between. Germline loops: CDR1 MNHEY, CDR2 SMNVEV (reference sequence). The CDR3 nucleotides are TGTGCCAGCAGTTATGTCAGGGCAACTGAAGCTTTCTTT. It encodes CASSYVRATEAFF.

With regard to this clone: A read error may account for a junction end that differs from germline. This chain links TRBV5-1 with TRBJ2-1; 8 bases are a match to TRBD2. The germline V gene encodes CDR1 SGHRS and CDR2 YFSETQ. The CDR3 runs to 16 residues. The CDR3 is CASSFSGNTPYNEQFF. The CDR3 nucleotides are TGTGCCAGCAGCTTTAGCGGGAATACCCCTTACAATGAGCAGTTCTTC.

On this clone: At one of its ends the junction is not consistent with the germline gene, which may arise from a read error. This chain uses TRBV5-1 with TRBJ2-1; a weak D match, TRBD1 (5 bases). The CDR3 is made up of 16 amino acids. Germline V gene sequence: CDR1 SGHRS, CDR2 YFSETQ. CDR3: CASSNWKGLSYNEQFF. CDR3 nucleotides: TGTGCCAGCAGCAACTGGAAGGGGCTTTCCTACAATGAGCAGTTCTTC.

The genes are TRBV7-9 and TRBJ1-4, with D uncertain. Trimming removed 5 bases at V and 0 bases at J, with 13 bases between. Germline values: CDR1 SEHNR, CDR2 FQNEAQ (reference sequence). The CDR3 loop spans 16 amino acids. The CDR3 DNA sequence: TGTGCCAGCAGCCTTACCCCTGCGGCAACTAATGAAAAACTGTTTTTT. Protein sequence: CASSLTPAATNEKLFF.